A single sample is the source of the 30 T cell receptor beta chains below, sequenced in a study of blood T cell repertoires in COVID-19. Data came from immunoSEQ multiplex PCR; TCRdb stores just in-frame clones and leaves some out. Of about 250,000 clones in the sample, 80% to 90% were seen once. The sample was peripheral blood. The receptors come from a man older than 75 with acute or convalescent COVID-19.

The chain uses TRBV27 and TRBJ1-3; D gene ambiguous. This CDR3 has 16 residues. Germline V CDR1 and CDR2: MNHEY, SMNVEV (reference sequence). Trimming stripped 5 bases from V and 3 bases from J, with 17 bases between. The CDR3, as DNA: TGTGCCAGCAGTCCCTTCTACCGGCAGGATGGAAACACCATATATTTT. This translates into CASSPFYRQDGNTIYF.

This chain links TRBV5-1 with TRBJ1-6, with D perhaps TRBD1 (6 bases). Trimming stripped 1 base from V and 8 bases from J, with 13 bases between. The CDR3 is 15 amino acids. Germline CDR1 is SGHRS and CDR2 is YFSETQ. CDR3 residues: CASSLYGGLDSPLHF. The CDR3 DNA sequence: TGCGCCAGCAGCTTGTACGGGGGGCTGGATTCACCCCTCCACTTT. Looking up the rest from reference TRBV5-1 and TRBJ1-6 gives the full variable domain: KAGVTQTPRYLIKTRGQQVTLSCSPISGHRSVSWYQQTPGQGLQFLFEYFSETQRNKGNFPGRFSGRQFSNSRSEMNVSTLELGDSALYLCASSLYGGLDSPLHFGNGTRLTVT.

This clone has a single count. The DNA of the CDR3 is TGCGCCAGCACCCCACAAACCCCAGGGAAGGATACGCAGTATTTT. It is translated as CASTPQTPGKDTQYF. The V gene is TRBV5-1, the J gene TRBJ2-3; the D gene is possibly TRBD1 (5 bases). This CDR3 contains 15 residues. The germline CDR1 and CDR2 sequences are SGHRS and YFSETQ. Trimming pared 6 bases from V and 6 bases from J, leaving 20 bases between.

The chain couples TRBV5-4 to TRBJ2-7, with 11 bases matching TRBD2. In germline, CDR1 is SGHNT, CDR2 YYREEE (reference sequence). J lost 2 bases, V lost 4 bases, and 2 bases had no gene match. The CDR3 runs 14 residues. The CDR3 DNA follows: TGTGCCAGCAGCCTTAGCGGGAGGGCCTACGAGCAGTACTTC. Residues: CASSLSGRAYEQYF.

The rearrangement uses TRBV9 and TRBJ2-3; 14 bases align to TRBD2. The V gene's germline CDR1 is SGDLS and CDR2 YYNGEE. CDR3 length: 14 amino acids. The V gene end was trimmed by 3 bases and the J gene end by 11 bases; junction bases not matched to a gene: 5. CDR3 protein: CASSGGTSGSKQYF. The CDR3 region has the DNA TGTGCCAGCAGCGGCGGGACTAGCGGGAGTAAGCAGTATTTT.

This chain joins TRBV2 and TRBJ2-3, with 7 bases fitting TRBD1. Germline values: CDR1 SNHLY, CDR2 FYNNEI. Trimming at V came to 6 bases and at J to 1 base, leaving 7 bases not matched to a gene. The CDR3 extends over 15 amino acids. DNA for the CDR3: TGTGCCAGCAGCGTATCCGGGACAGGCACAGATACGCAGTATTTT. Its translation is CASSVSGTGTDTQYF. Filled out from reference TRBV2 and TRBJ2-3, the complete variable domain reads EPEVTQTPSHQVTQMGQEVILRCVPISNHLYFYWYRQILGQKVEFLVSFYNNEISEKSEIFDDQFSVERPDGSNFTLKIRSTKLEDSAMYFCASSVSGTGTDTQYFGPGTRLTVL.

The rearrangement joins TRBV12-5 to TRBJ2-3, with 8 bases that match TRBD2. There are 13 residues in the CDR3. The germline CDR1 and CDR2 sequences are LGHNT and FRNRAP. The V segment lost 5 bases and the J segment 6 bases; nucleotides outside the gene matches: 4. The chain's CDR3 is CASGPGGGDTQYF. CDR3 sequence (DNA): TGTGCTAGTGGTCCGGGAGGGGGTGATACGCAGTATTTT.

The genes are TRBV6-5 and TRBJ1-1, with 9 bases identical to TRBD1. Germline V gene lookup returns CDR1 MNHEY and CDR2 SVGAGI. Trimming cost V 6 bases and J 5 bases; bases outside gene matches: 10. The CDR3 is 15 amino acids. CDR3 bases: TGTGCCAGCAGACGGGACAGGGTGGGGGGTACTGAAGCTTTCTTT. The encoded protein is CASRRDRVGGTEAFF.

The rearrangement joins TRBV18 to TRBJ2-7, with 10 bases matching TRBD1. The CDR3 consists of 16 residues. V shed 0 bases and J 4 bases; nucleotides not matched to a gene: 6. Germline CDR1 is KGHSH and CDR2 is LQKENI. CDR3 sequence: CASSPPGTGALYEQYF. CDR3 sequence (DNA): TGTGCCAGCTCACCACCCGGGACAGGGGCCCTATACGAGCAGTACTTC.

This clone has a single count. CDR3 region: CAWSVRGTGGQPQHF. The CDR3 nucleotides read TGTGCCTGGAGTGTACGGGGGACAGGGGGACAGCCCCAGCATTTT. The rearrangement links TRBV30 to TRBJ1-5; TRBD1 matches at 11 bases. CDR3 length: 15 amino acids. V was pared by 0 bases and J by 7 bases, with 5 bases of the junction left unmatched. CDR1 is GTSNPN, CDR2 SVGIG, per germline (reference sequence).

This clone has only one observation. The chain uses TRBV28 and TRBJ1-4; possible D gene TRBD1, 5 bases. Trimming left V 6 bases short and J 0 bases short, with 17 bases between. This CDR3 region has 17 residues. Germline lookup yields CDR1 MDHEN and CDR2 SYDVKM. The DNA of the CDR3 is TGTGCCAGCAGCCTGACAGCCCTTTCCTCAACTAATGAAAAACTGTTTTTT. Translation: CASSLTALSSTNEKLFF.

CDR3 sequence: CASSFTKVGSYNEQFF. The CDR3 coding sequence is TGCGCCAGCAGCTTTACTAAAGTGGGCTCCTACAATGAGCAGTTCTTC. The J gene is TRBJ2-1, the V gene TRBV5-1; no reliable D call. This CDR3 is 16 amino acids long. In germline, CDR1 is SGHRS, CDR2 YFSETQ. Trimming shortened V by 2 bases and J by 0 bases, and 12 bases separated the two germline ends.

V is TRBV7-2 and J is TRBJ2-7; the D gene is possibly TRBD1 (5 bases). Per germline, CDR1 SGHTA and CDR2 FQGNSA. The CDR3 is 16 residues long. With 4 bases removed from V and 1 base from J, the gap between germline ends came to 17 bases. The CDR3 sequence: CASSSAITTVSYEQYF. In nucleotides, the CDR3 is TGTGCCAGCAGCTCAGCAATAACGACAGTTTCCTACGAGCAGTACTTC.

As DNA, the CDR3 is TGTGCCAGCAGCAAAAAGCCAGCAAGGACAGGGGGAGGCTGCAATCAGCCCCAGCATTTT. This gives the protein CASSKKPARTGGGCNQPQHF. The V and J genes are TRBV21-1 and TRBJ1-5; the DNA was not used to check the table's D call, TRBD1. TRBV21-1 is deemed a pseudogene. This CDR3 has 20 residues.

V usage is TRBV5-1 and J usage is TRBJ2-2, with 7 bases lining up with TRBD2. The CDR3 spans 15 residues. After removal of 0 bases from V and 5 bases from J, the junction contained 4 bases not matched to a gene. Per the germline V gene, CDR1 is SGHRS and CDR2 is YFSETQ. The CDR3 spells CASSLGGGRTGELFF. The CDR3 bases are TGCGCCAGCAGCTTGGGAGGCGGGAGAACCGGGGAGCTGTTTTTT.

The rearrangement joins TRBV5-1 to TRBJ1-2; 7 nucleotides align to TRBD1. The CDR3 is 14 amino acids. V lost 2 bases to trimming and J lost 5 bases; unmatched junction nucleotides: 6. Germline V gives CDR1 SGHRS, CDR2 YFSETQ. The DNA of the CDR3 is TGCGCCAGCAGCTTAACGGGACAGAGTTATGGCTACACCTTC. Its translation is CASSLTGQSYGYTF. Looking up the rest from reference TRBV5-1 and TRBJ1-2 gives the full variable domain: KAGVTQTPRYLIKTRGQQVTLSCSPISGHRSVSWYQQTPGQGLQFLFEYFSETQRNKGNFPGRFSGRQFSNSRSEMNVSTLELGDSALYLCASSLTGQSYGYTFGSGTRLTVV.

The chain couples TRBV28 to TRBJ2-2, with 7 bases lining up with TRBD1. V lost 6 bases, J lost 2 bases, and 3 bases stayed unmatched. From germline, CDR1 is MDHEN and CDR2 SYDVKM. The CDR3 totals 14 residues. CDR3 sequence: CASRGGGNTGELFF. Here the CDR3 DNA reads TGTGCCAGCAGAGGGGGCGGCAACACCGGGGAGCTGTTTTTT.

This clone was seen only once. The chain uses TRBV13 and TRBJ2-7; TRBD2 aligns across 9 bases. The CDR3 spans 16 residues. The trim removed 0 bases at V and 2 bases at J, leaving 5 bases unmatched. Per germline, CDR1 PRHDT and CDR2 FYEKMQ (reference sequence). The CDR3 loop is CASSLGRLAGPYEQYF. In DNA, the CDR3 is TGTGCCAGCAGCTTAGGCCGTCTAGCGGGACCCTACGAGCAGTACTTC.

Points on this clone: This sample includes further DNA sequences coding for the same CDR3. The genes are TRBV5-1 and TRBJ1-1; 8 nucleotides align to TRBD1. The ends lost 0 bases at V and 0 bases at J; junction bases unmatched: 7. The CDR3 contains 17 residues. In germline, CDR1 is SGHRS, CDR2 YFSETQ. CDR3 region: CASSLEGTGRMNTEAFF. CDR3 DNA sequence: TGCGCCAGCAGCTTGGAAGGGACAGGCCGCATGAACACTGAAGCTTTCTTT.

The chain links TRBV7-8 to TRBJ1-5; D not certain. The CDR3 runs 15 residues. CDR1 SGHVS and CDR2 FQNEAQ come from the germline V gene. Deletions cut 1 base from V and 3 bases from J, with 10 bases between. The CDR3, as DNA: TGTGCCAGCAGCTTAGGCAGACGGGACAATCAGCCCCAGCATTTT. Translating it yields CASSLGRRDNQPQHF. The full variable domain, its missing parts supplied by reference TRBV7-8 and TRBJ1-5, is GAGVSQSPRYKVAKRGQDVALRCDPISGHVSLFWYQQALGQGPEFLTYFQNEAQLDKSGLPSDRFFAERPEGSVSTLKIQRTQQEDSAVYLCASSLGRRDNQPQHFGDGTRLSIL.

The chain recombines TRBV7-3 with TRBJ2-7; 7 positions agree with TRBD2. CDR3 length: 14 residues. The germline V gene has CDR1 SGHTA and CDR2 FQGTGA. Trimming cost V 0 bases and J 6 bases; bases outside gene matches: 5. This CDR3 reads CASSLTGGPREQYF. DNA of the CDR3: TGTGCCAGCAGCTTAACGGGAGGGCCCCGCGAGCAGTACTTC.

The chain has TRBV3-1 (or the pseudogene TRBV3-2) and TRBJ1-6, with TRBD1 matching over 9 bases. The junction had 8 bases not matched to a gene; V was cut back by 4 bases and J by 10 bases. The CDR3 contains 15 residues. CDR1 is LGHDT and CDR2 is YNNKEL in the germline V gene (reference sequence). The CDR3 coding sequence is TGTGCCAGCAGCCCACCGGGACAGGGAGGGTCACCCCTCCACTTT. Amino acids: CASSPPGQGGSPLHF.

This chain joins TRBV7-9 and TRBJ2-2, with 7 bases fitting TRBD1. CDR3 length: 15 residues. J was trimmed by 5 bases and V by 4 bases; bases with no gene match: 7. Per the germline V gene, CDR1 is SEHNR and CDR2 is FQNEAQ (reference sequence). The CDR3 DNA reads TGTGCCAGCAGCTCCCCGGGACAGAGAACCGGGGAGCTGTTTTTT. Translation gives CASSSPGQRTGELFF.

This chain connects TRBV28 to TRBJ1-2; D call uncertain. From germline, CDR1 is MDHEN and CDR2 SYDVKM. V gave up 6 bases and J gave up 5 bases, with 19 bases separating them. CDR3 size: 15 residues. This CDR3 is CASSSPGPEIYGYTF. CDR3 sequence (DNA): TGTGCCAGCAGCTCCCCTGGTCCAGAAATTTATGGCTACACCTTC.

The chain is built from TRBV24-1 and TRBJ2-3; D might be TRBD2 (6 bases). The CDR3 contains 16 residues. Per germline, CDR1 KGHDR and CDR2 SFDVKD. The V and J ends lost 2 bases and 2 bases respectively, with 13 bases between them. The CDR3 loop is CATSDWRGKLTDTQYF. The DNA of the CDR3 is TGTGCCACCAGTGATTGGAGGGGAAAACTCACAGATACGCAGTATTTT.

The gene calls are TRBV29-1 and TRBJ2-1, with 14 bases lining up with TRBD2. Germline V lookup: CDR1 SQVTM, CDR2 ANQGSEA. This CDR3 comprises 13 residues. V lost 5 bases and J lost 7; bases outside the gene matches: 1. The CDR3 region is CSVRTSGRNEQFF. The CDR3, as DNA: TGCAGCGTTCGGACTAGCGGGAGGAATGAGCAGTTCTTC.

V gene TRBV24-1 combines with J gene TRBJ2-7, with D maybe TRBD2 (6 bases). V was clipped by 3 bases and J by 6 bases, with 14 bases between them. CDR3 length: 14 residues. From germline, CDR1 is KGHDR and CDR2 SFDVKD. CDR3: CATSDPGTEGEQYF. Here the CDR3 DNA reads TGTGCCACCAGTGATCCAGGGACTGAAGGCGAGCAGTACTTC.

The chain has TRBV2 and TRBJ2-5; TRBD2 might be the D (6 bases). Germline V lookup: CDR1 SNHLY, CDR2 FYNNEI. V was trimmed by 7 bases and J by 5 bases, leaving 8 bases between them. The CDR3 is 11 amino acids. DNA for the CDR3: TGTGCCAGCATTGGGGGGGAGACCCAGTACTTC. This encodes CASIGGETQYF.

The chain recombines TRBV6-5 with TRBJ2-2; 7 nucleotides agree with TRBD1. Germline V CDR1 and CDR2: MNHEY, SVGAGI. This CDR3 contains 14 residues. J lost 5 bases, V lost 4 bases, and 4 bases had no gene match. CDR3 nucleotides: TGTGCCAGCAGTTCCCAACAGGGGACCGGGGAGCTGTTTTTT. It codes for CASSSQQGTGELFF.

The V gene is TRBV9, the J gene TRBJ2-7; 9 nucleotides line up with TRBD1. The CDR3 loop spans 16 amino acids. V was pared by 0 bases and J by 3 bases, with 7 bases of the junction left unmatched. The V gene's germline CDR1 is SGDLS and CDR2 YYNGEE. CDR3 bases: TGTGCCAGCAGCGTAGCCTCCGGGACAGGGATCTACGAGCAGTACTTC. Translation gives CASSVASGTGIYEQYF.